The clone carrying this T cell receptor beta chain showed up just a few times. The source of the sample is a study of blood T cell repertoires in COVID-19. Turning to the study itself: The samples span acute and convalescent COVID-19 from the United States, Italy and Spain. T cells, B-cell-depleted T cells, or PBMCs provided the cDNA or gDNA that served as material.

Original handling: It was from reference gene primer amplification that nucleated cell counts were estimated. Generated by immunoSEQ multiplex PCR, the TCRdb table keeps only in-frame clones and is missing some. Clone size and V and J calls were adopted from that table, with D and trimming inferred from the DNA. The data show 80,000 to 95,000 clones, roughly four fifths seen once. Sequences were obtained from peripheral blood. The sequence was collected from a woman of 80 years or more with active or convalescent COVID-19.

The CDR3 nucleotides read TGCAGCACCTCAGGGTTAGGCGCCGTAGCTTTCTTT. It yields the protein CSTSGLGAVAFF. V usage is TRBV29-1 and J usage is TRBJ1-1, with D possibly matching TRBD1 (5 bases). The CDR3 runs 12 residues. CDR1 and CDR2 (germline): SQVTM, ANQGSEA. V shed 8 bases and J shed 10 bases, with 20 bases lying between them.